These 32 T cell receptor beta chains originate from one sample sequenced in a study of OX40 agonist ivuxolimab in advanced cancers. This table comes from immunoSEQ multiplex PCR, and its TCRdb copy is limited to in-frame clones, with some not included. The data hold around 82,000 clones, with about 89% observed a single time. The sequences come from CD4+ or CD8+ T cells sorted from blood, collected in a trial of the OX40 agonist ivuxolimab. Every receptor here comes from an adult with an advanced solid tumor such as melanoma, head and neck, liver or kidney cancer.

This clone was counted once. This rearrangement joins TRBV20-1 to TRBJ2-7; no firm D call. V gave up 0 bases and J gave up 3 bases, with 3 bases separating them. CDR1 is DFQATT and CDR2 is SNEGSKA in the germline V gene (reference sequence). This CDR3 is built from 11 residues. The CDR3 loop reads CSARDYYEQYF. As DNA, the CDR3 is TGCAGTGCTAGAGACTACTACGAGCAGTACTTC.

The V gene is TRBV7-9, the J gene TRBJ2-1, with D perhaps TRBD1 (6 bases). Trimming took off 5 bases at V and 8 bases at J, with 16 bases between the two ends. Germline loops: CDR1 SEHNR, CDR2 FQNEAQ (reference sequence). CDR3 size: 14 residues. In DNA form, the CDR3 reads TGTGCCAGCAGCGCCAAACCGACAGGTGATGAGCAGTTCTTC. Its protein is CASSAKPTGDEQFF. Complete variable domain (other parts from reference TRBV7-9 and TRBJ2-1): DTGVSQNPRHKITKRGQNVTFRCDPISEHNRLYWYRQTLGQGPEFLTYFQNEAQLEKSRLLSDRFSAERPKGSFSTLEIQRTEQGDSAMYLCASSAKPTGDEQFFGPGTRLTVL.

V gene TRBV2 combines with J gene TRBJ1-4, with D unresolved. The V gene's germline CDR1 is SNHLY and CDR2 FYNNEI. This CDR3 is 14 amino acids long. With 4 bases removed from V and 3 bases from J, the gap between germline ends came to 9 bases. The CDR3 DNA reads as TGTGCCAGCAGTGTCCGGAGGGCTAATGAAAAACTGTTTTTT. This gives the protein CASSVRRANEKLFF.

The J gene is TRBJ2-7, the V gene TRBV7-8, with a weak D call TRBD2 (5 bases). The CDR3 covers 14 residues. Trimming pared 1 base from V and 6 bases from J, leaving 13 bases between. Germline V lookup: CDR1 SGHVS, CDR2 FQNEAQ. The CDR3 protein is CASSLDHGLPEQYF. CDR3 DNA: TGTGCCAGCAGCTTAGATCATGGACTCCCCGAGCAGTACTTC.

The chain joins TRBV7-9 to TRBJ1-4; D gene uncertain. Germline lookup yields CDR1 SEHNR and CDR2 FQNEAQ (reference sequence). The CDR3 length is 11 residues. Trimming took 5 bases from V and 8 from J, leaving 6 bases between them. The CDR3 bases are TGTGCCAGCAGCCTTCTGGAAAAACTGTTTTTT. It encodes CASSLLEKLFF.

The rearrangement joins TRBV30 to TRBJ1-2; TRBD1 agrees at 10 bases. Germline V gives CDR1 GTSNPN, CDR2 SVGIG (reference sequence). After removal of 5 bases from V and 8 bases from J, the junction contained 5 bases not matched to a gene. The CDR3 loop spans 12 amino acids. CDR3 sequence (DNA): TGTGCCTGGGATGCGACAGGGGGCGGCTACACCTTC. This gives the protein CAWDATGGGYTF.

This clone was seen once. The chain has TRBV28 and TRBJ2-1; D possibly matches TRBD1 or TRBD2 (6 bases each). Looked up from germline, CDR1 is MDHEN and CDR2 is SYDVKM. The V end was cut by 7 bases, the J end by 4 bases, with 23 bases between. The CDR3 contains 17 residues. The CDR3 DNA reads TGTGCCAGCAAAGGGGGACCCTCCGGAGGGATTTACAATGAGCAGTTCTTC. The encoded protein is CASKGGPSGGIYNEQFF.

V usage is TRBV2 and J usage is TRBJ2-7; a possible D gene is TRBD1 (5 bases). This CDR3 is 14 amino acids long. Trimming shortened V by 2 bases and J by 4 bases, and 12 bases separated the two germline ends. Germline V lookup: CDR1 SNHLY, CDR2 FYNNEI. In nucleotides, the CDR3 is TGTGCCAGCAGTGAATCACAGGAGATATACGAGCAGTACTTC. This sequence encodes CASSESQEIYEQYF.

The chain combines TRBV7-8 with TRBJ1-4; 9 bases line up with TRBD1. V lost 5 bases, J lost 7 bases, and 8 bases stayed unmatched. CDR3 size: 15 residues. Germline loops: CDR1 SGHVS, CDR2 FQNEAQ. For the CDR3, the DNA is TGTGCCAGCAGCCGCTCCGGGACAGGGACTGAAAAACTGTTTTTT. It encodes CASSRSGTGTEKLFF.

This rearrangement joins TRBV27 to TRBJ1-2, with D tentatively TRBD1 (5 bases). The germline gives CDR1 MNHEY, CDR2 SMNVEV (reference sequence). The CDR3 covers 14 residues. V was cut by 7 bases and J by 13 bases, with 25 bases left in between. The CDR3 spells CASNPLPFRVRGTF. CDR3 bases: TGTGCCAGCAATCCTCTTCCCTTCAGGGTGCGTGGCACCTTC.

The V gene is TRBV14, the J gene TRBJ2-1, with TRBD1 as a possible D gene (6 bases). Looked up from germline, CDR1 is SGHDN and CDR2 is FVKESK. V lost 1 base and J 3 bases, leaving 13 bases between the germline ends. CDR3 size: 16 residues. The CDR3 DNA reads TGTGCCAGCAGCCAAGTAGGAGGACAGAACTACAATGAGCAGTTCTTC. Its protein is CASSQVGGQNYNEQFF.

CDR3 residues: CASSLAGTGPYNEQFF. CDR3 sequence (DNA): TGTGCCAGCAGCTTAGCCGGGACAGGACCCTACAATGAGCAGTTCTTC. The chain uses TRBV7-2 and TRBJ2-1; 8 nucleotides match TRBD1. The CDR3 runs to 16 residues. With V trimmed by 0 bases and J by 2 bases, 3 bases remained unmatched. Germline V gene data show CDR1 as SGHTA and CDR2 as FQGNSA.

This clone was counted a few times. This chain connects TRBV7-9 to TRBJ2-5; either TRBD1 or TRBD2 may fit D (5 bases each). The CDR3 loop spans 16 amino acids. V lost 3 bases and J 5 bases, leaving 19 bases between the germline ends. Germline V CDR1 and CDR2: SEHNR, FQNEAQ (reference sequence). The CDR3: CASSLAGEGVEETQYF. The CDR3 region has the DNA TGTGCCAGCAGCTTGGCCGGGGAAGGGGTTGAGGAGACCCAGTACTTC.

The V and J genes are TRBV11-3 and TRBJ2-5; 7 nucleotides align to TRBD2. Germline V gene lookup returns CDR1 SGHNT and CDR2 YENEEA. The CDR3 runs 17 residues. V dropped 0 bases and J dropped 0; count of bases not matched to a gene: 7. CDR3 in amino acids: CASSLDHGRRYQETQYF. CDR3 DNA sequence: TGTGCCAGCAGCTTAGATCACGGGAGGAGGTACCAAGAGACCCAGTACTTC.

The gene calls are TRBV27 and TRBJ2-3; a weak D match, TRBD1 (5 bases). The CDR3 totals 13 residues. Germline V gene data show CDR1 as MNHEY and CDR2 as SMNVEV (reference sequence). V lost 7 bases to trimming and J lost 2 bases, with 10 bases between them. CDR3 loop: CASTDSLTDTQYF. As DNA, the CDR3 is TGTGCCAGCACCGACAGCCTCACAGATACGCAGTATTTT.

The chain couples TRBV30 to TRBJ2-5, with D perhaps matching TRBD2 (5 bases). The CDR3 is 14 amino acids. V dropped 0 bases and J dropped 2 bases, with 10 bases sitting between them. Germline loops: CDR1 GTSNPN, CDR2 SVGIG (reference sequence). CDR3 sequence: CAWSVVDLQETQYF. The CDR3 DNA reads as TGTGCCTGGAGTGTAGTGGACTTACAAGAGACCCAGTACTTC. The whole variable domain, filled in from reference TRBV30 and TRBJ2-5, reads SQTIHQWPATLVQPVGSPLSLECTVEGTSNPNLYWYRQAAGRGLQLLFYSVGIGQISSEVPQNLSASRPQDRQFILSSKKLLLSDSGFYLCAWSVVDLQETQYFGPGTRLLVL.

This chain uses TRBV4-1 with TRBJ1-4; D gene unclear. The length of the CDR3 is 16 residues. V was pared by 1 base and J by 0 bases, with 9 bases between. CDR1 and CDR2 (germline): MGHRA, YSYEKL. CDR3 in DNA: TGCGCCAGCAGCCAAGGCCCGGACTCAACTAATGAAAAACTGTTTTTT. Protein sequence: CASSQGPDSTNEKLFF.

The gene calls are TRBV7-6 and TRBJ2-7; perhaps TRBD2 as D (6 bases). This CDR3 spans 14 amino acids. The V gene's germline CDR1 is SGHVS and CDR2 FNYEAQ. Trimming left V 3 bases short and J 2 bases short, with 11 bases between. The CDR3 sequence is CASSLGGGTYEQYF. CDR3 bases: TGTGCCAGCAGCTTGGGGGGAGGAACCTACGAGCAGTACTTC.

V is TRBV19 and J is TRBJ2-4; TRBD1 agrees at 9 bases. Per the germline V gene, CDR1 is LNHDA and CDR2 is SQIVND (reference sequence). After removal of 10 bases from V and 5 bases from J, the junction contained 3 bases not matched to a gene. The CDR3 covers 12 residues. CDR3: CATRQGENIQYF. The CDR3 region has the DNA TGTGCCACCAGACAGGGGGAAAACATTCAGTACTTC.

V and J are TRBV6-5 and TRBJ2-7; TRBD1 aligns across 9 bases. Looked up from germline, CDR1 is MNHEY and CDR2 is SVGAGI. J gave up 1 base and V 4 bases, and 8 bases lay outside the gene matches. There are 16 residues in the CDR3. CDR3: CASSSPSGTGSYEQYF. CDR3 coding DNA: TGTGCCAGCAGTTCCCCCTCCGGGACAGGGTCCTACGAGCAGTACTTC.

The rearrangement uses TRBV10-3 and TRBJ2-7; TRBD1 matches at 7 bases. There are 13 residues in the CDR3. Germline values: CDR1 ENHRY, CDR2 SYGVKD. V shed 4 bases, J shed 6 bases, and the junction held 6 bases outside the gene matches. CDR3 protein: CAISGDREGEQYF. The CDR3 DNA reads TGTGCCATCAGTGGGGACAGAGAAGGCGAGCAGTACTTC.

A single count supports this clone. At the DNA level, this CDR3 is encoded by other sequences in the same sample as well. V usage is TRBV27 and J usage is TRBJ2-7; D gene unclear. The CDR3 covers 12 residues. Trimming cost V 5 bases and J 0 bases, with 5 bases left between them. Per germline, CDR1 MNHEY and CDR2 SMNVEV (reference sequence). Here the CDR3 DNA reads TGTGCCAGCAGTCCCAACTCCTACGAGCAGTACTTC. Translating gives CASSPNSYEQYF.

The J gene is TRBJ1-2, the V gene TRBV19, with D perhaps TRBD1 (6 bases). Germline V lookup: CDR1 LNHDA, CDR2 SQIVND (reference sequence). The CDR3 sequence is 13 residues long. V gave up 1 base and J gave up 6 bases, with 9 bases separating them. The CDR3 nucleotides are TGTGCCAGTAGTATAGTACAGGGACATGGCTACACCTTC. Residues: CASSIVQGHGYTF.

V usage is TRBV29-1 and J usage is TRBJ1-2, with a tentative D call TRBD1 (6 bases). The germline gives CDR1 SQVTM, CDR2 ANQGSEA. Trimming removed 3 bases at V and 0 bases at J, with 14 bases between. The CDR3 contains 15 residues. CDR3 bases: TGCAGCGTTGAGATCCGGGACATACCTAACTATGGCTACACCTTC. Translation: CSVEIRDIPNYGYTF.

The rearrangement joins TRBV6-1 to TRBJ2-5; a weak D match, TRBD1 (6 bases). Germline CDR1 is MNHNS and CDR2 is SASEGT. V shed 1 base and J shed 6 bases, with 15 bases lying between them. The CDR3 has 15 amino acids. Written as DNA, the CDR3 is TGTGCCAGCAGTGAAGAGGACTCGTGGGGGCAGACCCAGTACTTC. This translates into CASSEEDSWGQTQYF.

This rearrangement joins TRBV21-1 to TRBJ1-5. TRBV21-1 is classified as a pseudogene. CDR3 length equals 14 residues. The CDR3 DNA reads TGTGCCAGCAGCAAAGGGGCCCCCGGGGAGCCCCAGCATTTT. Translated: CASSKGAPGEPQHF.

This chain connects TRBV5-1 to TRBJ2-3; TRBD2 matches 7 bases. Per the germline V gene, CDR1 is SGHRS and CDR2 is YFSETQ. CDR3 length equals 16 residues. V dropped 4 bases and J dropped 0; count of bases not matched to a gene: 8. CDR3 loop: CASSTASGLSTDTQYF. CDR3 bases: TGCGCCAGCAGCACGGCTAGCGGCCTTAGCACAGATACGCAGTATTTT.

The J gene is TRBJ2-5, the V gene TRBV6-5; TRBD2 might be the D (6 bases). The CDR3 sequence is 13 residues long. Trimming took 2 bases from V and 8 from J, leaving 12 bases between them. Germline assignment: CDR1 MNHEY and CDR2 SVGAGI. Here the CDR3 reads CASSYGTYETQYF. CDR3 nucleotide sequence: TGTGCCAGCAGTTACGGGACTTATGAAACCCAGTACTTC.

The chain employs TRBV11-3 and TRBJ2-2; 12 positions match TRBD1. Germline CDR1 and CDR2: SGHNT and YENEEA. This CDR3 has 17 amino acids. V was clipped by 0 bases and J by 7 bases; unmatched bases: 6. The CDR3 DNA reads as TGTGCCAGCAGCTTAGATGGTGGGACAGGGGGCCGCGGGGAGCTGTTTTTT. Protein: CASSLDGGTGGRGELFF. Drawing the rest from reference TRBV11-3 and TRBJ2-2, the complete variable domain is EAGVVQSPRYKIIEKKQPVAFWCNPISGHNTLYWYLQNLGQGPELLIRYENEEAVDDSQLPKDRFSAERLKGVDSTLKIQPAELGDSAVYLCASSLDGGTGGRGELFFGEGSRLTVL.

A single count supports this clone. The CDR3 bases are TGTGCCAGCAGAATCCGGGACAGATCCGAGCAGTACTTC. Encoded protein: CASRIRDRSEQYF. V gene TRBV6-6 combines with J gene TRBJ2-7; TRBD1 aligns across 7 bases. V shed 6 bases, J shed 6 bases, and the junction held 8 bases outside the gene matches. Germline CDR1 MNHNY, CDR2 SVGAGI (reference sequence). This CDR3 is 13 amino acids long.

The CDR3 protein is CASGRRQENTGELFF. Here the CDR3 DNA reads TGTGCCAGCGGCCGCCGACAGGAAAACACCGGGGAGCTGTTTTTT. The rearrangement links TRBV9 to TRBJ2-2; D possibly corresponds to TRBD1 (6 bases). V lost 7 bases and J lost 2, with 15 bases in between. CDR1 is SGDLS, CDR2 YYNGEE, per germline. This CDR3 has 15 amino acids.

The chain couples TRBV18 to TRBJ2-7; 14 nucleotides agree with TRBD2. CDR1 and CDR2 (germline): KGHSH, LQKENI. Trimming at V came to 5 bases and at J to 2 bases, leaving 5 bases not matched to a gene. The CDR3 runs to 16 residues. Here the CDR3 DNA reads TGTGCCAGCTCAGGCGGGACTAGCGGGGGAACCTACGAGCAGTACTTC. This codes for CASSGGTSGGTYEQYF.